One sample yielded the 28 T cell receptor beta chains listed below, sequenced in a study of cytomegalovirus exposure and HLA in healthy donors. PCR employed 60 Vbeta and 13 Jbeta primers. Profiled with immunoSEQ multiplex PCR; TCRdb holds only in-frame clones, not every one. This listing includes about 160,000 clones. Input material: PBMCs. Receptor source: a woman in her fifties or sixties in good health and CMV-seronegative.

The CDR3 loop is CASSWGQILTDTQYF. CDR3 coding DNA: TGCGCCAGCAGCTGGGGACAGATTCTCACAGATACGCAGTATTTT. The genes are TRBV5-1 and TRBJ2-3, with 7 bases identical to TRBD1. CDR1 is SGHRS, CDR2 YFSETQ, per germline. The V and J ends lost 3 bases and 2 bases, in that order; junction bases with no gene match: 6. This CDR3 contains 15 residues.

The chain recombines TRBV4-1 with TRBJ2-3; 9 nucleotides match TRBD2. V lost 1 base, J lost 2 bases, and 7 bases stayed unmatched. The CDR3 is made up of 17 amino acids. Germline V gives CDR1 MGHRA, CDR2 YSYEKL. For the CDR3, the DNA is TGCGCCAGCAGCCAAGGCGGGCTAGCGGGGTTCACAGATACGCAGTATTTT. It specifies CASSQGGLAGFTDTQYF.

The V gene is TRBV28, the J gene TRBJ2-7; no definite D call. This CDR3 spans 11 amino acids. From germline, CDR1 is MDHEN and CDR2 SYDVKM. With 6 bases removed from V and 2 bases from J, the gap between germline ends came to 5 bases. The CDR3 is CASSRAYEQYF. The CDR3 nucleotides are TGTGCCAGCAGCCGAGCCTACGAGCAGTACTTC.

This chain links TRBV11-2 with TRBJ2-7, with 7 bases matching TRBD2. V shed 1 base, J shed 7 bases, and the junction held 10 bases outside the gene matches. The length of the CDR3 is 15 residues. Germline CDR1 SGHAT, CDR2 FQNNGV. This CDR3 is CASSLVASGYSEQYF. Here the CDR3 DNA reads TGTGCCAGCAGCTTAGTTGCTAGCGGATACTCGGAGCAGTACTTC.

The J gene is TRBJ2-5, the V gene TRBV5-1; TRBD1 aligns across 7 bases. The DNA end favors TRBJ2-7, so the J call may be wrong. There are 15 residues in the CDR3. From germline, CDR1 is SGHRS and CDR2 YFSETQ. CDR3 sequence reads: CASSSSPSGQDEQYF. The CDR3 nucleotides are TGCGCCAGCAGCTCGAGCCCTTCAGGACAGGACGAGCAGTACTTC.

The rearrangement links TRBV5-6 to TRBJ2-3; D gene unclear. Germline V gene data show CDR1 as SGHDT and CDR2 as YYEEEE. V was clipped by 2 bases and J by 5 bases, with 6 bases between them. The CDR3 loop spans 12 amino acids. CDR3 sequence (DNA): TGTGCCAGCAGCTTTAACGGAGATACGCAGTATTTT. This gives the protein CASSFNGDTQYF. Combining the CDR3 with reference TRBV5-6 and TRBJ2-3 gives the whole variable domain DAGVTQSPTHLIKTRGQQVTLRCSPKSGHDTVSWYQQALGQGPQFIFQYYEEEERQRGNFPDRFSGHQFPNYSSELNVNALLLGDSALYLCASSFNGDTQYFGPGTRLTVL.

The rearrangement links TRBV4-2 to TRBJ2-2; 9 nucleotides agree with TRBD2. CDR3 length: 16 residues. The V gene's germline CDR1 is LGHNA and CDR2 YNFKEQ. The ends lost 0 bases at V and 3 bases at J; junction bases unmatched: 2. The DNA for the CDR3 is TGTGCCAGCAGCCAAGAGACTAGCGGTCACACCGGGGAGCTGTTTTTT. It encodes CASSQETSGHTGELFF.

The chain couples TRBV5-1 to TRBJ1-4; 9 nucleotides match TRBD1. The CDR3 spans 16 residues. V was pared by 4 bases and J by 0 bases, with 4 bases of the junction left unmatched. Germline V gene sequence: CDR1 SGHRS, CDR2 YFSETQ. CDR3 sequence reads: CASSPGQGTTNEKLFF. The CDR3 bases are TGCGCCAGCAGCCCCGGACAGGGGACAACTAATGAAAAACTGTTTTTT. The full variable domain, in which reference TRBV5-1 and TRBJ1-4 provide the parts outside the CDR3, is KAGVTQTPRYLIKTRGQQVTLSCSPISGHRSVSWYQQTPGQGLQFLFEYFSETQRNKGNFPGRFSGRQFSNSRSEMNVSTLELGDSALYLCASSPGQGTTNEKLFFGSGTQLSVL.

J is TRBJ1-5 and V is TRBV6-6; D ambiguous. This CDR3 is 16 amino acids long. Trimming stripped 4 bases from V and 2 bases from J, with 15 bases between. The germline V gene encodes CDR1 MNHNY and CDR2 SVGAGI (reference sequence). The CDR3 protein is CASSSPGGSGNQPQHF. The CDR3 DNA reads TGTGCCAGCAGTTCGCCGGGAGGGAGTGGCAATCAGCCCCAGCATTTT.

The V call is TRBV30, the J call TRBJ1-1; a possible D gene is TRBD1 (5 bases). Germline CDR1 reads GTSNPN; CDR2 reads SVGIG (reference sequence). This CDR3 comprises 16 residues. V lost 0 bases to trimming and J lost 0 bases, with 14 bases between them. This chain's CDR3 is CAWSVNRGWMNTEAFF. The CDR3 DNA follows: TGTGCCTGGAGTGTAAACCGGGGGTGGATGAACACTGAAGCTTTCTTT.

The chain combines TRBV2 with TRBJ2-1; 9 nucleotides match TRBD2. The junction had 4 bases not matched to a gene; V was cut back by 7 bases and J by 3 bases. Germline values: CDR1 SNHLY, CDR2 FYNNEI. The CDR3 consists of 14 residues. CDR3 nucleotides: TGTGCCAGCAAATCTAGCGGGATCTACAATGAGCAGTTCTTC. As protein: CASKSSGIYNEQFF.

This CDR3 reads CASSVGAGGNTEAFF. CDR3 nucleotide sequence: TGTGCCAGCAGCGTAGGTGCGGGAGGGAACACTGAAGCTTTCTTT. The V gene is TRBV9, the J gene TRBJ1-1, with D unresolved. The CDR3 extends over 15 amino acids. The V and J ends lost 0 bases and 1 base respectively, with 10 bases between them. CDR1 and CDR2 from the germline V gene are SGDLS and YYNGEE. The full variable domain, with the rest looked up from reference TRBV9 and TRBJ1-1, is DSGVTQTPKHLITATGQRVTLRCSPRSGDLSVYWYQQSLDQGLQFLIQYYNGEERAKGNILERFSAQQFPDLHSELNLSSLELGDSALYFCASSVGAGGNTEAFFGQGTRLTVV.

V gene TRBV6-5 combines with J gene TRBJ2-1; D call uncertain. Trimming removed 2 bases at V and 3 bases at J, with 8 bases between. The germline V gene has CDR1 MNHEY and CDR2 SVGAGI. This CDR3 comprises 14 residues. The CDR3 DNA follows: TGTGCCAGCAGTTACACAACAGTCTACAATGAGCAGTTCTTC. Translated: CASSYTTVYNEQFF.

V gene TRBV2 combines with J gene TRBJ2-5; D gene unclear. The CDR3 length is 15 residues. The V and J ends lost 2 bases and 4 bases respectively, with 14 bases between them. CDR1 and CDR2 (germline): SNHLY, FYNNEI. The CDR3 nucleotides are TGTGCCAGCAGTGAATATGGGCAGGCGCGAGAGACCCAGTACTTC. It codes for CASSEYGQARETQYF.

This sequence joins TRBV9 and TRBJ1-2; 10 bases align to TRBD1. This CDR3 region has 15 residues. The germline V gene has CDR1 SGDLS and CDR2 YYNGEE. J was trimmed by 3 bases and V by 0 bases; bases with no gene match: 2. As DNA, the CDR3 is TGTGCCAGCAGCGTAGAGGGACAGGGGTACTATGGCTACACCTTC. This translates into CASSVEGQGYYGYTF.

This chain joins TRBV7-3 and TRBJ1-1; unclear D gene. This CDR3 is 14 amino acids long. Trimming shortened V by 0 bases and J by 3 bases, and 8 bases separated the two germline ends. Germline CDR1 SGHTA, CDR2 FQGTGA. The CDR3 nucleotides read TGTGCCAGCAGCTTAACGGCCCGGGACACTGAAGCTTTCTTT. The encoded protein is CASSLTARDTEAFF. The whole variable domain, filled in from reference TRBV7-3 and TRBJ1-1, reads GAGVSQTPSNKVTEKGKYVELRCDPISGHTALYWYRQSLGQGPEFLIYFQGTGAADDSGLPNDRFFAVRPEGSVSTLKIQRTERGDSAVYLCASSLTARDTEAFFGQGTRLTVV.

The CDR3 DNA is TGTGCCTGGAGCGAGAGGAGGGCGAACTATGGCTACACCTTC. It specifies CAWSERRANYGYTF. V and J are TRBV30 and TRBJ1-2, with D unresolved. The germline V gene has CDR1 GTSNPN and CDR2 SVGIG (reference sequence). The CDR3 has 14 residues. V was pared by 3 bases and J by 2 bases, with 13 bases between.

The chain uses TRBV5-6 and TRBJ2-5; a possible D gene is TRBD1 (6 bases). This CDR3 has 12 residues. V lost 4 bases and J 4 bases, leaving 8 bases between the germline ends. CDR1 and CDR2 (germline): SGHDT, YYEEEE. The CDR3 loop reads CASSTGPETQYF. CDR3 nucleotides: TGTGCCAGCAGCACAGGGCCAGAGACCCAGTACTTC.

The gene calls are TRBV7-9 and TRBJ2-7; TRBD2 matches at 7 bases. Germline CDR1 and CDR2: SEHNR and FQNEAQ (reference sequence). The CDR3 has 16 residues. V gave up 5 bases and J gave up 2 bases; unmatched junction bases: 12. The CDR3 reads CASSPGGGRLTYEQYF. For the CDR3, the DNA is TGTGCCAGCAGCCCTGGCGGCGGGAGATTGACCTACGAGCAGTACTTC.

The chain combines TRBV7-2 with TRBJ2-7; 7 positions match TRBD1. CDR3 length equals 14 residues. Trimming took 6 bases from V and 0 from J; bases not matched to a gene: 5. The germline gives CDR1 SGHTA, CDR2 FQGNSA. In DNA, the CDR3 is TGTGCCAGCAGATGGGGACAGACCTCCTACGAGCAGTACTTC. Residues: CASRWGQTSYEQYF. The variable domain in full, completed from reference TRBV7-2 and TRBJ2-7, reads GAGVSQSPSNKVTEKGKDVELRCDPISGHTALYWYRQSLGQGLEFLIYFQGNSAPDKSGLPSDRFSAERTGGSVSTLTIQRTQQEDSAVYLCASRWGQTSYEQYFGPGTRLTVT.

The V gene is TRBV21-1, the J gene TRBJ2-7; TRBD1 is the table's D call, not checked against the DNA. TRBV21-1 is a documented pseudogene. The CDR3 has 14 amino acids. This CDR3 is CASSNRDISYEQYF. CDR3 DNA sequence: TGTGCCAGCAGCAACCGGGACATTTCCTACGAGCAGTACTTC.

The rearrangement links TRBV5-1 to TRBJ1-4; a weak D match, TRBD1 (5 bases). Trimming pared 1 base from V and 8 bases from J, leaving 12 bases between. Germline V gene sequence: CDR1 SGHRS, CDR2 YFSETQ. The CDR3 covers 14 residues. CDR3 nucleotide sequence: TGCGCCAGCAGCTTGATAGGGGTCGGCGAAAAACTGTTTTTT. It specifies CASSLIGVGEKLFF.

The J gene is TRBJ2-3, the V gene TRBV6-5; no clear D. The germline CDR1 and CDR2 sequences are MNHEY and SVGAGI. This CDR3 region has 13 residues. Trimming pared 6 bases from V and 0 bases from J, leaving 7 bases between. The CDR3 loop is CASSSGSTDTQYF. CDR3 bases: TGTGCCAGCAGCTCCGGGAGCACAGATACGCAGTATTTT.

This chain uses TRBV19 with TRBJ1-1; D remains ambiguous. The CDR3 consists of 14 residues. V was cut by 3 bases and J by 3 bases, with 11 bases left in between. Germline V gene sequence: CDR1 LNHDA, CDR2 SQIVND (reference sequence). Written as DNA, the CDR3 is TGTGCCAGTAGTATGATCGGGTTATACACTGAAGCTTTCTTT. Translating it yields CASSMIGLYTEAFF.

For the CDR3, the DNA is TGTGCCTGGAGTACGGGACTTTCCTACGAGCAGTACTTC. Translated, it gives CAWSTGLSYEQYF. V usage is TRBV30 and J usage is TRBJ2-7, with TRBD2 as a possible D gene (6 bases). The CDR3 runs to 13 residues. V lost 2 bases and J lost 1, with 9 bases in between. Germline loops: CDR1 GTSNPN, CDR2 SVGIG (reference sequence).

V is TRBV19 and J is TRBJ2-6; TRBD1 matches at 8 bases. The V and J ends lost 5 bases and 1 base, in that order; junction bases with no gene match: 4. CDR1 is LNHDA and CDR2 is SQIVND in the germline V gene (reference sequence). This CDR3 spans 16 amino acids. CDR3 coding DNA: TGTGCCAGTAGTCGTGACAGGGGATCTGGGGCCAACGTCCTGACTTTC. Translating it yields CASSRDRGSGANVLTF.

This sequence joins TRBV5-1 and TRBJ2-3; 12 nucleotides line up with TRBD2. Germline lookup yields CDR1 SGHRS and CDR2 YFSETQ. The length of the CDR3 is 16 residues. Trimming at V came to 2 bases and at J to 4 bases, leaving 5 bases not matched to a gene. CDR3 bases: TGCGCCAGCAGCTTCGGGCTAGCGGGAGGGGCAGATACGCAGTATTTT. As protein: CASSFGLAGGADTQYF.

The V and J genes are TRBV6-1 and TRBJ2-5; TRBD2 matches 11 bases. The V gene end was trimmed by 2 bases and the J gene end by 0 bases; junction bases not matched to a gene: 8. Germline V lookup: CDR1 MNHNS, CDR2 SASEGT. The CDR3 extends over 18 amino acids. The CDR3 coding sequence is TGTGCCAGCAGTGAAAGAGGTAAGGGACTAGCGGACCAAGAGACCCAGTACTTC. Translation gives CASSERGKGLADQETQYF.